This TCR beta chain came from a study of shared clonotypes between healthy human individuals. Study information: Donors had three CD4 naive, three CD4 memory, two CD8 naive and one CD8 memory plate apiece.

Concerning this clone itself: No antigen is known for it.

The CDR3 extends over 13 amino acids. The germline V gene encodes CDR1 MNHNY and CDR2 SVGAGI (reference sequence). Deletions cut 3 bases from V and 8 bases from J, with 11 bases between. Study observations and caveats: Sampling included only blood; tissue repertoires likely differ.

Some 29,000 T cell genomes (approximately 180 ng DNA) went into each sorted-subset replicate. As handled by the study authors: Sequence data from immunoSEQ were junction-only and lacked quality scores; consequently, filtering differed. Sequencing used immunoSEQ multiplex PCR; TCRdb keeps in-frame clones, though not all of them. V and J calls plus clone size are reproduced from that table; the DNA served to infer D and trimming. The sample gives about 2.3 million clones, roughly 92% of which show up once; 0.3% to 0.45% is in the top ten. The receptor was derived from a man younger than 30 in good health. Some clones in this sample may be carry-over from other donors' samples. Input material: naive CD4+ T cells from PBMCs. Subset in this sample: CD45RA+ positively selected. The V gene is TRBV6-6, the J gene TRBJ1-5; D call uncertain. In DNA form, the CDR3 reads TGTGCCAGCAGTTATCGTAGTTCCGAGCCCCAGCATTTT. Its protein product is CASSYRSSEPQHF.